These 27 T cell receptor beta chains were all obtained from the same sample, sequenced in a study of T cells in Graves' hyperthyroidism and ophthalmopathy. There were TCR beta CDR3 regions amplified from RNA transcripts. Researchers ran a first-round RT-PCR on the TCR CDR3 using the HTBI primer set. TCRdb fed the multiplex PCR reads into MiXCR, producing one record per CDR3 protein. The sample contains fewer than 750,000 distinct CDR3 sequences, roughly 15% of which appear only once. The sequenced material came from blood. The receptors come from a woman in her fifties or sixties with Graves' ophthalmopathy.

This clonotype was seen only a few times. The chain has TRBV14 and TRBJ2-3, with D unresolved. CDR3 length: 13 amino acids. With 5 bases removed from V and 7 bases from J, the gap between germline ends came to 13 bases. CDR1 SGHDN and CDR2 FVKESK come from the germline V gene. CDR3 nucleotides: TGTGCCAGCAGCTCCTCGGGTGGACATACGCAGTATTTT. Its protein product is CASSSSGGHTQYF. Based on the CDR3 plus reference TRBV14 and TRBJ2-3, the full variable domain is EAGVTQFPSHSVIEKGQTVTLRCDPISGHDNLYWYRRVMGKEIKFLLHFVKESKQDESGMPNNRFLAERTGGTYSTLKVQPAELEDSGVYFCASSSSGGHTQYFGPGTRLTVL.

This clonotype was seen repeatedly, ten times or more. CDR3 sequence: CASSETSGSTDEQFF. The DNA of the CDR3 is TGCGCCAGCAGCGAGACTAGCGGGAGTACGGATGAGCAGTTCTTC. The chain recombines TRBV5-1 with TRBJ2-1; 12 bases are a match to TRBD2. There are 15 residues in the CDR3. Trimming took 4 bases from V and 8 from J; bases not matched to a gene: 7. The germline V gene encodes CDR1 SGHRS and CDR2 YFSETQ.

This clonotype has at least ten counts. The rearrangement links TRBV27 to TRBJ1-1; TRBD1 might be the D (6 bases). The V end lost 2 bases, the J end lost 9 bases, and 10 bases lay between the germline ends. The CDR3 length is 12 residues. Germline V gene lookup returns CDR1 MNHEY and CDR2 SMNVEV (reference sequence). CDR3 DNA: TGTGCCAGCAGTTTACTACAGGGTAAAGCTTTCTTT. This encodes CASSLLQGKAFF.

The sample holds many counts of this clonotype. V and J are TRBV18 and TRBJ1-1; possibly TRBD1 for D (6 bases). This CDR3 spans 15 amino acids. Trimming removed 3 bases at V and 10 bases at J, with 21 bases between. Germline lookup yields CDR1 KGHSH and CDR2 LQKENI. CDR3 in DNA: TGTGCCAGCTCACCGGAACAGACAGGTCTGGGGGGAGCTTTCTTT. Amino acids: CASSPEQTGLGGAFF.

A note on this clonotype: The junction and the germline gene differ at one end; a read error may be behind it. The chain employs TRBV7-9 and TRBJ1-1; D gene unclear. Germline V gene data show CDR1 as SEHNR and CDR2 as FQNEAQ (reference sequence). The CDR3 has 14 residues. The CDR3 reads CASSSGRLNTEALF. CDR3 sequence (DNA): TGTGCCAGCAGCTCCGGACGATTGAACACTGAAGCTCTCTTT.

In this sample, this clonotype turned up many times. V gene TRBV28 combines with J gene TRBJ1-4, with 7 bases aligning to TRBD1. This CDR3 region has 15 residues. The ends lost 5 bases at V and 3 bases at J; junction bases unmatched: 6. The germline V gene encodes CDR1 MDHEN and CDR2 SYDVKM. The CDR3 loop is CASSDPGGANEKLFF. The CDR3 region has the DNA TGTGCCAGCAGTGATCCAGGGGGGGCTAATGAAAAACTGTTTTTT.

This clonotype was seen repeatedly, ten times or more. The gene calls are TRBV12-3 or TRBV12-4 and TRBJ1-1; D is unresolved. The CDR3 extends over 12 amino acids. V was trimmed by 5 bases and J by 7 bases, leaving 11 bases between them. This CDR3 is CASSPNLVEAFF. CDR3 bases: TGTGCCAGCAGTCCAAATCTCGTTGAAGCTTTCTTT.

Ten or more counts support this clonotype. The chain uses TRBV5-1 and TRBJ2-1; tentatively, D is TRBD1 (6 bases). V was shortened by 5 bases and J by 2 bases, with 17 bases between the two germline ends. From germline, CDR1 is SGHRS and CDR2 YFSETQ. This CDR3 contains 16 residues. The CDR3 region has the DNA TGCGCCAGCAGTCTCCTAGGACAGCGCCCCTACAATGAGCAGTTCTTC. Its protein is CASSLLGQRPYNEQFF.

The rearrangement links TRBV7-2 to TRBJ2-1; TRBD2 agrees at 11 bases. This CDR3 is 15 amino acids long. V lost 5 bases, J lost 8 bases, and 8 bases stayed unmatched. Germline V lookup: CDR1 SGHTA, CDR2 FQGNSA. CDR3 protein: CASSQDRGLADEQFF. CDR3 sequence (DNA): TGTGCCAGCAGCCAAGATCGGGGACTAGCGGATGAGCAGTTCTTC.

This clonotype was recorded at least ten times. This chain connects TRBV7-2 to TRBJ2-1, with D maybe TRBD2 (5 bases). Per the germline V gene, CDR1 is SGHTA and CDR2 is FQGNSA. The CDR3 extends over 14 amino acids. Trimming took 2 bases from V and 6 from J, leaving 11 bases between them. CDR3 sequence: CASSLNLAVNEQFF. Here the CDR3 DNA reads TGTGCCAGCAGCTTAAATCTAGCCGTCAATGAGCAGTTCTTC.

The rearrangement uses TRBV4-2 and TRBJ1-3; D gene unclear. The CDR3 consists of 17 residues. The germline V gene has CDR1 LGHNA and CDR2 YNFKEQ. V was trimmed by 1 base and J by 2 bases, leaving 15 bases between them. The CDR3 here is CASSQAGFMGTGNTIYF. The CDR3 DNA reads as TGTGCCAGCAGCCAAGCTGGTTTCATGGGGACTGGAAACACCATATATTTT.

The table lists this clonotype with many counts. The chain links TRBV7-8 to TRBJ2-5; TRBD1 matches 7 bases. CDR1 and CDR2 from the germline V gene are SGHVS and FQNEAQ. This CDR3 is 14 amino acids long. The trim removed 3 bases at V and 3 bases at J, leaving 4 bases unmatched. Here the CDR3 DNA reads TGTGCCAGCAGCTTTGGGACAGCGAAAGAGACCCAGTACTTC. Protein sequence: CASSFGTAKETQYF.

The chain links TRBV20-1 to TRBJ2-7; 11 bases are a match to TRBD2. The ends lost 6 bases at V and 5 bases at J; junction bases unmatched: 12. The CDR3 extends over 15 amino acids. Germline V gene data show CDR1 as DFQATT and CDR2 as SNEGSKA (reference sequence). The CDR3 region has the DNA TGCAGTGCCCGTTTAGCGGGAGGGCCGATGGACGAGCAGTACTTC. Translated, it gives CSARLAGGPMDEQYF.

This chain links TRBV2 with TRBJ2-6, with 10 bases lining up with TRBD1. V was clipped by 6 bases and J by 0 bases; unmatched bases: 5. This CDR3 is built from 17 residues. Germline V gene sequence: CDR1 SNHLY, CDR2 FYNNEI. CDR3 nucleotide sequence: TGTGCCAGCAGAGACGGACAGGGGGGCTCTGGGGCCAACGTCCTGACTTTC. This gives the protein CASRDGQGGSGANVLTF.

This clonotype was counted many times. This chain links TRBV28 with TRBJ2-5; 7 bases align to TRBD2. The V segment lost 7 bases and the J segment 4 bases; nucleotides outside the gene matches: 15. In germline, CDR1 is MDHEN, CDR2 SYDVKM. This CDR3 has 16 residues. The CDR3 DNA reads TGTGCCAGCACGAACGGAGAGCGGGAAGCGTCAGAGACCCAGTACTTC. This translates into CASTNGEREASETQYF.

Ten or more counts support this clonotype. V is TRBV11-1 and J is TRBJ2-5; D not resolved. Germline assignment: CDR1 SGHAT and CDR2 FQDESV (reference sequence). The V end lost 3 bases, the J end lost 0 bases, and 5 bases lay between the germline ends. This CDR3 is 13 amino acids long. CDR3 in DNA: TGTGCCAGCAGCTTCCGGAACCAAGAGACCCAGTACTTC. It yields the protein CASSFRNQETQYF.

This clonotype turned up a few times. CDR3 amino acids: CAIGAGTTGELFF. The DNA for the CDR3 is TGTGCCATCGGCGCGGGAACCACCGGGGAGCTGTTTTTT. The V gene is TRBV10-3, the J gene TRBJ2-2; perhaps TRBD2 as D (6 bases). This CDR3 region has 13 residues. Germline assignment: CDR1 ENHRY and CDR2 SYGVKD. V shed 8 bases and J shed 4 bases, with 11 bases lying between them.

The sample holds a few counts of this clonotype. V gene TRBV14 combines with J gene TRBJ2-7; 8 bases are a match to TRBD2. The CDR3 totals 16 residues. Looked up from germline, CDR1 is SGHDN and CDR2 is FVKESK. V shed 0 bases, J shed 1 base, and the junction held 5 bases outside the gene matches. The CDR3 DNA reads TGTGCCAGCAGCCAAGATAGCGGGACCCCTTCCTACGAGCAGTACTTC. It encodes CASSQDSGTPSYEQYF.

This clonotype is a singleton in its sample. The chain has TRBV28 and TRBJ2-2, with D uncertain. Germline V CDR1 and CDR2: MDHEN, SYDVKM. CDR3 length equals 15 residues. The ends were cut back, 3 bases at V and 7 bases at J, with 15 bases in the middle. The CDR3 is CASSLTPPPGGELFF. In nucleotides, the CDR3 is TGTGCCAGCAGTTTGACCCCTCCGCCAGGCGGGGAGCTGTTTTTT.

This clonotype was seen at least ten times. The CDR3 spells CASRRRERPNEQFF. The CDR3, as DNA: TGTGCCAGCAGGCGGCGGGAGAGGCCCAATGAGCAGTTCTTC. J is TRBJ2-1 and V is TRBV28; 7 bases line up with TRBD2. Trimming removed 6 bases from V and 6 bases from J; junction bases left unmatched: 8. The germline V gene has CDR1 MDHEN and CDR2 SYDVKM. This CDR3 comprises 14 residues.

Only a few counts were recorded for this clonotype. J is TRBJ2-5 and V is TRBV5-1, with D hard to call. V shed 3 bases and J shed 5 bases, with 11 bases lying between them. The CDR3 runs to 13 residues. From germline, CDR1 is SGHRS and CDR2 YFSETQ. CDR3 in DNA: TGCGCCAGCAGCTCAGACGGGTGGGAGACCCAGTACTTC. It codes for CASSSDGWETQYF.

This clonotype was found many times. This sequence joins TRBV7-3 and TRBJ2-1, with a weak D call TRBD2 (6 bases). Germline values: CDR1 SGHTA, CDR2 FQGTGA. The CDR3 has 14 amino acids. Trimming removed 5 bases at V and 4 bases at J, with 12 bases between. The CDR3 protein is CASSLMGGYNEQFF. The CDR3 DNA is TGTGCCAGCAGCCTCATGGGAGGTTACAATGAGCAGTTCTTC.

This clonotype was counted ten times or more. The genes are TRBV20-1 and TRBJ2-7; TRBD2 matches 9 bases. The CDR3 runs to 15 residues. J was trimmed by 1 base and V by 0 bases; bases with no gene match: 4. Germline V gene data show CDR1 as DFQATT and CDR2 as SNEGSKA (reference sequence). The CDR3 is CSARDRLAGSYEQYF. CDR3 sequence (DNA): TGCAGTGCTAGAGATCGGCTAGCGGGGTCCTACGAGCAGTACTTC.

This clonotype was counted between two and nine times. In DNA form, the CDR3 reads TGCAGTGCTAGCTTTCGCAGGGGGTTTGTTGGAAACACCATATATTTT. This encodes CSASFRRGFVGNTIYF. The chain couples TRBV20-1 to TRBJ1-3, with 7 positions matching TRBD1. Trimming at V came to 3 bases and at J to 3 bases, leaving 11 bases not matched to a gene. Germline assignment: CDR1 DFQATT and CDR2 SNEGSKA (reference sequence). This CDR3 is 16 amino acids long.

This clonotype was recorded at least ten times. J is TRBJ2-3 and V is TRBV30, with TRBD1 matching 7 bases. The CDR3 is 13 residues long. The germline V gene encodes CDR1 GTSNPN and CDR2 SVGIG (reference sequence). Unmatched junction bases numbered 7, after V lost 5 bases and J lost 5 bases. CDR3 DNA: TGTGCCTGGCACAGGGGCGTAGGAGATACGCAGTATTTT. Protein product: CAWHRGVGDTQYF.

This clonotype was counted many times. The chain recombines TRBV5-1 with TRBJ1-1; 7 bases map to TRBD1. Germline V gene lookup returns CDR1 SGHRS and CDR2 YFSETQ. V shed 0 bases, J shed 0 bases, and the junction held 5 bases outside the gene matches. CDR3 size: 16 residues. CDR3 loop: CASSLATGQLNTEAFF. CDR3 nucleotides: TGCGCCAGCAGCTTGGCCACGGGACAGTTGAACACTGAAGCTTTCTTT.

This clonotype was observed a handful of times. The V call is TRBV30, the J call TRBJ1-2; D ambiguous. The V gene's germline CDR1 is GTSNPN and CDR2 SVGIG (reference sequence). Trimming removed 2 bases at V and 4 bases at J, with 11 bases between. The CDR3 has 13 residues. DNA for the CDR3: TGTGCCTGGAGTTCTTTGGTAGGCTATGGCTACACCTTC. It codes for CAWSSLVGYGYTF. The complete variable domain, with remaining parts taken from reference TRBV30 and TRBJ1-2, reads SQTIHQWPATLVQPVGSPLSLECTVEGTSNPNLYWYRQAAGRGLQLLFYSVGIGQISSEVPQNLSASRPQDRQFILSSKKLLLSDSGFYLCAWSSLVGYGYTFGSGTRLTVV.